The clone carrying this T cell receptor beta chain appeared a few times. Its antigen remains unidentified. TCRdb reanalysed the RT-PCR reads using MiXCR and keeps one entry per CDR3 protein. Seen here are under 550,000 distinct CDR3 sequences, around 8% observed once, and the top ten hold approximately 12%. This sample was taken from a study of response to subunit inactivated influenza vaccine. Per germline, CDR1 SGHVS and CDR2 FQNEAQ. This CDR3 has 17 amino acids. Trimming removed 6 bases at V and 1 base at J, with 19 bases between. Findings of the study overall: Authors suggested seasonal influenza vaccinations each recruit few new T cells.

The chain is built from TRBV7-8 and TRBJ2-1; D is perhaps TRBD1 (6 bases). The sample consisted of PBMCs from blood, taken less than 30 months after vaccination. The sequence was obtained from a man in his fifties or sixties who received an inactivated influenza vaccine. The CDR3 nucleotides are TGTGCCAGCAGGCTCGCTTACAGGGTAGGGTCCTACAATGAGCAGTTCTTC. Translating it yields CASRLAYRVGSYNEQFF.